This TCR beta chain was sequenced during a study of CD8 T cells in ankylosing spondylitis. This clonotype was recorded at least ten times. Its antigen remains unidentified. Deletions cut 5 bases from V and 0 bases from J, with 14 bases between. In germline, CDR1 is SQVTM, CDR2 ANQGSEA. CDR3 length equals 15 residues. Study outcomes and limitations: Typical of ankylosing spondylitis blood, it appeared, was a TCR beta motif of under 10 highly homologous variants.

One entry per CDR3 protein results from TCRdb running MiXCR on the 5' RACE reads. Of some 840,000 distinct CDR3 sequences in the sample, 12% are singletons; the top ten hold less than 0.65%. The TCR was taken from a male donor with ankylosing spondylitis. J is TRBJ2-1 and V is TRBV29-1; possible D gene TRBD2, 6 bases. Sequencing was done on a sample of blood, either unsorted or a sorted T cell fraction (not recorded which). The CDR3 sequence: CSVPRGASSYNEQFF. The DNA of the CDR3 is TGCAGCGTTCCACGCGGGGCGAGCTCCTACAATGAGCAGTTCTTC.